This TCR beta chain originates from a study of T and B cells in COVID-19 patients. At the level of the study: Of around 21 active-infection patients, 15 to 18 carried comorbidities linked to unfavorable COVID-19 outcome.

BIOMED2 TRB-A/B primer pools were used in multiplex TRB PCR. TCRdb independently ran MiXCR on the multiplex PCR reads; one entry per CDR3 protein. This table has more than 5,500 distinct CDR3 sequences, roughly 34% appearing once. TRB was amplified from about 250-500 ng of blood genomic DNA. On this clonotype: The antigen is unknown.

CDR1 is LNHDA and CDR2 is SQIVND in the germline V gene (reference sequence). With 10 bases clipped from V and 7 bases from J, the junction kept 17 bases outside the gene matches. This CDR3 region has 16 residues. Findings and caveats of the study: No sequencing was yet done of CD4+, regulatory or CD8+ subsets, or of SARS-CoV-2-responsive or tetramer+ sorted cells. Patients with COVID-19 reportedly showed strongly skewed T cell receptor beta variable and joining gene usage.

Material: blood. This chain uses TRBV19 with TRBJ1-5; TRBD1 matches 9 bases. This TCR was recovered from a human donor who had recovered from COVID-19. CDR3 amino acids: CATQAQGAWVWQPQHF. In nucleotides, the CDR3 is TGTGCCACCCAGGCACAGGGGGCATGGGTTTGGCAGCCCCAGCATTTT.